This note documents a single T cell receptor beta chain sequence. Its antigen is undetermined. This record comes from a study of siplizumab effects on memory and regulatory T cells. Study results and caveats: Alloreactive sequences traceable to unstimulated CD4+ memory cells were significantly reduced by siplizumab.

The CDR3 length is 16 residues. V shed 5 bases, J shed 8 bases, and the junction held 9 bases outside the gene matches. The germline CDR1 and CDR2 sequences are SSHAT and FNYEAQ (reference sequence). Assay used: immunoSEQ multiplex PCR; TCRdb lists only in-frame clones, some missing. There are 99,000 or so clones in the sample; about 94% occur only once, and around 1.4% lies in the top ten. The chain uses TRBV7-7 and TRBJ2-1; 13 bases line up with TRBD2. The sample comprised non-Treg CD4+ T cells sorted from blood. The origin of this receptor is a human donor in good health. CDR3: CASSKGTSGKLDEQFF. The CDR3 nucleotides read TGTGCCAGCAGCAAAGGGACTAGCGGGAAGTTGGATGAGCAGTTCTTC.